The rows below give T cell receptor beta chains drawn from one sample of a study of STAT3 mutations in large granular lymphocyte leukemia. Sequencing used immunoSEQ multiplex PCR; TCRdb keeps in-frame clones, though not all of them. Seen here are around 30,000 clones, around 85% observed once, and the top ten hold about an eighth. Sequenced input: peripheral blood mononuclear cells. All receptors come from a man between 60 and 75 years old with T-cell large granular lymphocyte leukemia. Some clones in this sample may be carry-over from other donors' samples. Both conserved end residues are part of each CDR3. A D gene is named only where the DNA matches it firmly. Rows may omit the clone size; those that give it use once, few, many or a size class.

>TRBJ2-5|TRBD2|NA|TRBV5-6
CASSLEGPAGPWETQYF
TGTGCCAGCAGCTTGGAGGGGCCAGCGGGACCCTGGGAGACCCAGTACTTC
>TRBJ2-7|NA|once|TRBV7-2
CASGPTGTIYEQYF
TGTGCCAGCGGCCCGACCGGGACCATCTACGAGCAGTACTTC
>TRBJ1-2|NA|NA|TRBV29-1
CSALSPYGYTF
TGCAGCGCCTTAAGCCCCTATGGCTACACCTTC
>TRBJ2-2|NA|NA|TRBV5-1
CASSSDSPNTGELFF
TGCGCCAGCAGCTCGGACAGTCCGAACACCGGGGAGCTGTTTTTT
>TRBJ2-7|TRBD1|NA|TRBV25-1
CASTEGQGRGSEQYF
TGTGCCAGCACGGAGGGACAGGGGCGGGGTTCCGAGCAGTACTTC
>TRBJ1-2|TRBD1|NA|TRBV27
CASSPDRANYGYTF
TGTGCCAGCAGTCCGGACAGGGCTAACTATGGCTACACCTTC
>TRBJ2-5|NA|NA|TRBV6-1
CASSTLEPTQYF
TGTGCCAGCAGTACCTTGGAGCCGACTCAGTACTTC
>TRBJ1-2|NA|NA|TRBV28
CASSPPGQSYGYTF
TGTGCCAGCAGTCCCCCGGGACAAAGCTATGGCTACACCTTC
>TRBJ2-6|NA|NA|TRBV27
CASSLSPGVGANVLTF
TGTGCCAGCAGTTTATCCCCAGGGGTAGGGGCCAACGTCCTGACTTTC
>TRBJ1-4|NA|NA|TRBV5-1
CASSTQWVTTNEKLFF
TGCGCCAGCAGCACCCAGTGGGTAACGACTAATGAAAAACTGTTTTTT
>TRBJ1-4|NA|NA|TRBV15
CATSTGGISEKLFF
TGTGCCACCAGCACGGGGGGGATAAGTGAAAAACTGTTTTTT
>TRBJ1-1|NA|few|TRBV14
CASSQETANTEAFF
TGTGCCAGCAGCCAGGAGACGGCGAACACTGAAGCTTTCTTT
>TRBJ2-5|NA|NA|TRBV18
CASSPPSGVNQETQYF
TGTGCCAGCTCACCCCCCTCGGGGGTGAACCAAGAGACCCAGTACTTC
>TRBJ2-6|TRBD1|NA|TRBV5-6
CASSPGTVFRVLTF
TGTGCCAGCAGCCCCGGGACAGTTTTTCGCGTCCTGACTTTC
>TRBJ1-4|TRBD1|NA|TRBV4-3
CASSPDRVAGSNEKLFF
TGCGCCAGCAGCCCAGACAGGGTTGCAGGCTCTAATGAAAAACTGTTTTTT
>TRBJ2-2|TRBD2|NA|TRBV7-7
CASSLAGSGAGATGELFF
TGTGCTAGCAGCTTAGCGGGTTCCGGAGCGGGAGCCACCGGGGAGCTGTTTTTT
>TRBJ1-4|NA|NA|TRBV27
CASSSLGEKLFF
TGTGCCAGCAGTTCATTGGGTGAAAAACTGTTTTTT
>TRBJ2-7|NA|NA|TRBV5-1
CASSLAGGVGAYEQYF
TGCGCCAGCAGCTTGGCAGGGGGGGTAGGGGCCTACGAGCAGTACTTC
>TRBJ1-2|NA|NA|TRBV25-1
CASSAGTLDSYTF
TGTGCCAGCAGTGCAGGGACTCTAGACAGCTACACCTTC
>TRBJ1-2|TRBD1|NA|TRBV7-9
CASSPQGNYGYTF
TGTGCCAGCAGCCCACAGGGGAACTATGGCTACACCTTC
>TRBJ2-1|TRBD2|NA|TRBV5-4
CASSPRGSGAEQFF
TGTGCCAGCAGCCCGCGAGGTAGCGGGGCTGAGCAGTTCTTC
>TRBJ2-7|NA|NA|TRBV29-1
CSVVVSRGRDEQYF
TGCAGCGTTGTTGTGTCCAGGGGCAGGGACGAGCAGTACTTC
>TRBJ2-2|TRBD2|once|TRBV5-6
CASSSMTSGTAGELFF
TGTGCCAGCAGCTCCATGACTAGCGGGACGGCCGGGGAGCTGTTTTTT
>TRBJ2-5|TRBD2|once|TRBV7-9
CASSFVTSGRETQYF
TGTGCCAGCAGCTTCGTGACTAGCGGGAGAGAGACCCAGTACTTC
>TRBJ2-3|TRBD2|NA|TRBV30
CAWSWTSGTDTQYF
TGTGCCTGGAGCTGGACTAGCGGCACAGATACGCAGTATTTT
>TRBJ2-1|TRBD2|NA|TRBV5-8
CASSDGTSGKQQFF
TGTGCCAGCAGCGATGGGACTAGCGGGAAACAACAGTTCTTC
>TRBJ1-1|NA|NA|TRBV7-3
CASSLPGGTEAFF
TGTGCCAGCAGCTTACCGGGGGGCACTGAAGCTTTCTTT
>TRBJ2-7|NA|NA|TRBV7-9
CASSLNSNGREQYF
TGTGCCAGCAGCTTAAATTCCAACGGTCGGGAGCAGTACTTC
>TRBJ2-2|NA|once|TRBV5-1
CASSFDPNTGELFF
TGCGCCAGCAGCTTCGACCCGAACACCGGGGAGCTGTTTTTT
>TRBJ2-7|TRBD1|once|TRBV5-1
CASSTGQGLEQYF
TGCGCCAGCAGCACGGGACAGGGGCTGGAGCAGTACTTC
>TRBJ2-7|TRBD2|once|TRBV5-4
CASSSPTGDRLAGEDYEQYF
TGTGCCAGCAGCTCCCCGACAGGGGATAGGCTAGCGGGAGAGGATTACGAGCAGTACTTC
>TRBJ2-2|NA|NA|TRBV29-1
CSVEEAGAGELFF
TGCAGCGTTGAAGAAGCAGGGGCCGGGGAGCTGTTTTTT
>TRBJ2-3|TRBD2|NA|TRBV9
CASSVGLAESTDTQYF
TGTGCCAGCAGCGTAGGACTAGCGGAGTCCACAGATACGCAGTATTTT
>TRBJ2-7|TRBD1|once|TRBV28
CASSLQGGTYEQYF
TGTGCCAGCAGCCTACAGGGGGGTACCTACGAGCAGTACTTC
>TRBJ2-1|TRBD2|NA|TRBV5-6
CASRGTSGSNEQFF
TGTGCCAGCCGAGGGACTAGCGGGAGCAATGAGCAGTTCTTC
>TRBJ2-7|TRBD1|NA|TRBV5-1
CASSLRQGGTYEQYF
TGCGCCAGCAGCTTAAGACAGGGGGGAACCTACGAGCAGTACTTC
>TRBJ2-2|TRBD2|once|TRBV10-3
CAISDGLVRSTGELFF
TGTGCCATCAGTGATGGACTAGTCCGAAGCACCGGGGAGCTGTTTTTT
>TRBJ2-2|TRBD2|few|TRBV7-9
CASSLGEAGSTGELFF
TGTGCCAGCAGCTTAGGGGAAGCGGGAAGCACCGGGGAGCTGTTTTTT
>TRBJ2-1|TRBD2|NA|TRBV11-1
CASSSSGTSDYNEQFF
TGTGCCAGCAGCTCATCCGGGACTAGCGACTACAATGAGCAGTTCTTC
>TRBJ2-7|TRBD1|NA|TRBV29-1
CSALGQGWFEQYF
TGCAGCGCCTTGGGACAGGGGTGGTTCGAGCAGTACTTC
>TRBJ1-1|TRBD1|NA|TRBV25-1
CASSGYRGDTEAFF
TGTGCCAGCAGTGGATACAGGGGCGACACTGAAGCTTTCTTT
>TRBJ1-1|NA|NA|TRBV18
CASSPPMGRSSEAFF
TGTGCCAGCTCACCACCGATGGGGAGGAGTTCTGAAGCTTTCTTT
>TRBJ1-2|NA|NA|TRBV30
CAAGGNYGYTF
TGTGCCGCCGGGGGGAACTATGGCTACACCTTC
>TRBJ2-3|NA|NA|TRBV6-5
CASQPSTDTQYF
TGTGCCAGTCAACCTAGCACAGATACGCAGTATTTT
>TRBJ1-5|TRBD1|NA|TRBV18
CASSKGDRYSNQPQHF
TGTGCCAGCTCAAAAGGGGACAGATATAGCAATCAGCCCCAGCATTTT
>TRBJ2-1|NA|NA|TRBV7-3
CASSQSPGGNEQFF
TGTGCCAGCAGCCAGAGCCCTGGGGGCAATGAGCAGTTCTTC
>TRBJ1-4|TRBD1|NA|TRBV9
CASSRQGWNEKLFF
TGTGCCAGCAGCCGACAGGGTTGGAATGAAAAACTGTTTTTT
>TRBJ2-1|TRBD2|NA|TRBV7-3
CASSSTSGNSINEQFF
TGTGCCAGCAGCTCCACTAGCGGGAACAGTATAAATGAGCAGTTCTTC